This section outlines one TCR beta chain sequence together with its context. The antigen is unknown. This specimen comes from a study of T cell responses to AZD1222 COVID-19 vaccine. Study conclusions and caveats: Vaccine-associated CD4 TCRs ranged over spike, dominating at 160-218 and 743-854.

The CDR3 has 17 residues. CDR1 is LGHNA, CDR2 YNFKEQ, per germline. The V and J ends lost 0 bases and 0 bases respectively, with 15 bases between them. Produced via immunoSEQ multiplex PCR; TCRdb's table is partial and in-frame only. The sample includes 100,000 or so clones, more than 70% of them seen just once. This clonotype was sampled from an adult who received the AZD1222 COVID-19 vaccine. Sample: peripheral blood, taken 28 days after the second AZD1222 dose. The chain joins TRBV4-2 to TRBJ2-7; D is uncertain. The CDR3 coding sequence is TGTGCCAGCAGCCAAGATTTGAGGCGCGTTAGCTCCTACGAGCAGTACTTC. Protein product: CASSQDLRRVSSYEQYF.